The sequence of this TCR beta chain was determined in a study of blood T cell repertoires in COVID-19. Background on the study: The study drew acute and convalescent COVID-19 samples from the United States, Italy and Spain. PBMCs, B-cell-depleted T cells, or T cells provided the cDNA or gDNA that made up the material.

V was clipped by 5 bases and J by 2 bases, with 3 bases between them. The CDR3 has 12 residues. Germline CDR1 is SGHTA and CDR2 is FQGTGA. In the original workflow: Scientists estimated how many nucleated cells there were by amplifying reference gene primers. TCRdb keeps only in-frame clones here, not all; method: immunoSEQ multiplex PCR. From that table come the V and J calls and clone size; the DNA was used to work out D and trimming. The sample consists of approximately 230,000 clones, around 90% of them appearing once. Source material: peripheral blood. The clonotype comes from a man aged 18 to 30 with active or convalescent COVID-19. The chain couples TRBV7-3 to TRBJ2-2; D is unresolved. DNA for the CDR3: TGTGCCAGCAGCCCTAACACCGGGGAGCTGTTTTTT. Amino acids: CASSPNTGELFF.